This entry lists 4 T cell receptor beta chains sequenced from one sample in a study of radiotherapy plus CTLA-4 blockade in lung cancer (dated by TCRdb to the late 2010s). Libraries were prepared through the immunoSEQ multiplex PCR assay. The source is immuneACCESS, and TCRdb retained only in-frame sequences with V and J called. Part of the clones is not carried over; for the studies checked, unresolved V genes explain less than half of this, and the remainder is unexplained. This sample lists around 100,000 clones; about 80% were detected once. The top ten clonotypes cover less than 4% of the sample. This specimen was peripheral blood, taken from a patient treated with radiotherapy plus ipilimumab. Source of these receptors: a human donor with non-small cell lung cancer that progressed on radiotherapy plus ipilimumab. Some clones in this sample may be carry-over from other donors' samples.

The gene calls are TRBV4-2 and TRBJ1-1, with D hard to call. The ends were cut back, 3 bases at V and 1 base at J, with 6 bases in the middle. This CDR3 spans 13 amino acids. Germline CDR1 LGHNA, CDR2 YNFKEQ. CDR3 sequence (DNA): TGTGCCAGCAGCCAGGACCCGAACACTGAAGCTTTCTTT. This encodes CASSQDPNTEAFF.

The CDR3 loop reads CASSPIGDRSEEQYF. CDR3 DNA sequence: TGTGCCAGCAGTCCCATCGGGGACAGGAGTGAGGAGCAGTACTTC. The genes are TRBV28 and TRBJ2-7; 8 nucleotides line up with TRBD1. Germline CDR1 and CDR2: MDHEN and SYDVKM. Trimming removed 5 bases from V and 7 bases from J; junction bases left unmatched: 13. The length of the CDR3 is 15 residues.

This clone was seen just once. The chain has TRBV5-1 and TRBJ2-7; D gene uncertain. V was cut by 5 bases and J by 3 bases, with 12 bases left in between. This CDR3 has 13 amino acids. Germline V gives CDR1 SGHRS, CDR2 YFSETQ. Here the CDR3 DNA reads TGCGCCAGCAGGATAGGCCAAGGCTACGAGCAGTACTTC. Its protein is CASRIGQGYEQYF.

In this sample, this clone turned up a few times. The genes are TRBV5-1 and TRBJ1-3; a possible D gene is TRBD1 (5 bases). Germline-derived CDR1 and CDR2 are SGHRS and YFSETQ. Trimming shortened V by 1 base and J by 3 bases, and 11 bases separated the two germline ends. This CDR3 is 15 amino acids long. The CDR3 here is CASSLSGLFGNTIYF. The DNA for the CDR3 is TGCGCCAGCAGCTTGTCAGGGCTATTTGGAAACACCATATATTTT.